This is a list of T cell receptor beta chains from one sample in a study of T-cell memory formation after mild COVID-19. TCRdb itself ran the 5' RACE reads through MiXCR, one entry per CDR3 protein. The data show roughly 170,000 distinct CDR3 sequences, approximately 18% seen once. Material: PBMCs or a T cell subset sorted from them (not recorded which). The receptors derive from a young man who had mild COVID-19 (a few samples of this study predate the infection). Cell type and time point are not known. CDR3s include the opening cysteine and the closing phenylalanine or tryptophan. D genes are given only for firm matches. Some rows mark clone size as missing; the rest say once, few, many or name a class of expanded clone.

size	D	V	J	CDR3	DNA
.	.	TRBV30	TRBJ1-2	CAWSVWAEYGYTF	TGTGCCTGGAGTGTATGGGCGGAATATGGCTACACCTTC
.	.	TRBV12-3/TRBV12-4	TRBJ2-3	CASTLGGTDTQYF	TGTGCCAGCACCCTTGGGGGGACAGATACGCAGTATTTT
many	.	TRBV4-2	TRBJ2-5	CASSQDRDTGDLQETQYF	TGTGCCAGCAGCCAAGATCGAGACACGGGGGACCTCCAAGAGACCCAGTACTTC
.	.	TRBV7-2	TRBJ1-1	CASSLAGGLSPQF	TGTGCCAGCAGCTTAGCGGGGGGCCTCTCCCCGCAATTT
few	.	TRBV5-1	TRBJ2-1	CASSPKPDRSNEQFF	TGCGCCAGCAGCCCGAAACCCGACAGAAGCAATGAGCAGTTCTTC
.	.	TRBV7-2	TRBJ1-6	CASSLTWPDSPLHF	TGTGCCAGCAGCTTAACATGGCCCGACTCACCCCTCCACTTT
.	.	TRBV13	TRBJ1-1	CASSSGRLNTEAFF	TGTGCCAGCAGCTCTGGACGTCTGAACACTGAAGCTTTCTTT
.	TRBD2	TRBV6-6	TRBJ2-3	CASSYSRLAASTDTQYF	TGTGCCAGCAGTTACTCGAGGCTAGCGGCTAGCACAGATACGCAGTATTTT
.	TRBD1	TRBV5-6	TRBJ2-1	CASSLTTGGNDEQFF	TGTGCCAGCAGCTTGACGACAGGGGGTAATGATGAGCAGTTCTTC
few	.	TRBV27	TRBJ2-7	CASSNNYEQYF	TGTGCCAGCAGTAACAACTACGAGCAGTACTTC
.	.	TRBV7-9	TRBJ2-5	CASSQPRAGETQYF	TGTGCCAGCAGCCAGCCTCGAGCTGGGGAGACCCAGTACTTC
few	.	TRBV5-1	TRBJ2-4	CASSWAGASTKNIQYF	TGCGCCAGCAGCTGGGCGGGGGCGTCGACCAAAAACATTCAGTACTTC
few	TRBD2	TRBV7-3	TRBJ2-3	CASSLTLAGSGDTQYF	TGTGCCAGCAGCTTAACTCTAGCGGGGTCAGGGGATACGCAGTATTTT
few	.	TRBV20-1	TRBJ2-3	CSARDQDPTDTQYF	TGCAGTGCTAGAGATCAGGACCCCACAGATACGCAGTATTTT
few	.	TRBV11-3	TRBJ2-7	CASSLVSGEQYF	TGTGCCAGCAGCTTAGTGTCCGGCGAGCAGTACTTC
.	TRBD1	TRBV10-3	TRBJ1-2	CAISRQGVRNGYTF	TGTGCCATCAGCCGACAGGGGGTACGAAATGGCTACACCTTC
.	.	TRBV6-6	TRBJ2-5	CASRPEIRETQYF	TGTGCCAGCAGGCCCGAGATTCGGGAGACCCAGTACTTC
few	.	TRBV27	TRBJ1-2	CASSFLGGGYTF	TGTGCCAGCAGTTTCTTAGGGGGTGGCTACACCTTC
.	TRBD1	TRBV5-1	TRBJ1-6	CASGLGTGGSPLHF	TGCGCCAGCGGACTCGGGACAGGGGGATCACCCCTCCACTTT
.	.	TRBV7-9	TRBJ1-2	CASSPLFYGYTF	TGTGCCAGCAGCCCGCTCTTCTATGGCTACACCTTC
.	.	TRBV29-1	TRBJ2-2	CSALGDIFTGELFF	TGCAGCGCCCTTGGGGACATCTTCACCGGGGAGCTGTTTTTT
.	.	TRBV5-1	TRBJ1-5	CASSLDTGNQPQHF	TGCGCCAGCAGCTTGGATACAGGGAACCAGCCCCAGCATTTT
.	TRBD1	TRBV18	TRBJ1-1	CASSPRQGKNTEAFF	TGTGCCAGCTCACCAAGACAGGGAAAAAACACTGAAGCTTTCTTT
.	.	TRBV10-3	TRBJ2-6	CAISESIGTGANVLTF	TGTGCCATCAGTGAGTCGATCGGGACTGGGGCCAACGTCCTGACTTTC
few	.	TRBV6-6	TRBJ2-7	CASKANLGVGPEQYF	TGTGCCAGCAAGGCAAACCTGGGAGTAGGACCCGAGCAGTACTTC
few	.	TRBV11-2	TRBJ2-3	CASRYRTHTQYF	TGTGCCAGCAGATACAGGACCCACACGCAGTATTTT